The sample holds one count of the clone carrying this TCR beta chain. As yet, its antigen is unknown. This sample is part of a study of cytomegalovirus exposure and HLA in healthy donors. The PCR employed 60 Vbeta primers together with 13 Jbeta primers. TCRdb keeps only in-frame clones here, not all; method: immunoSEQ multiplex PCR. The sample contains roughly 54,000 clones, approximately 82% of which appear only once. V lost 3 bases and J 5 bases, leaving 19 bases between the germline ends. Germline loops: CDR1 MDHEN, CDR2 SYDVKM. The CDR3 runs to 17 residues. Study results and caveats: A classifier reportedly called cytomegalovirus status with high sensitivity and specificity. Researchers reportedly found TCR beta sequences accurately predicted most subjects' HLA-A and HLA-B alleles.

Although they were nominally healthy when sampled, donors likely had unrecorded immune exposures. The sequenced sample consisted of PBMCs. The chain has TRBV28 and TRBJ1-4; D may be TRBD1 (6 bases). The TCR sequence derives from a man aged 45-65 years in good health and CMV-seronegative. The CDR3 spells CASSLPHLQGLNEKLFF. CDR3 nucleotides: TGTGCCAGCAGTTTGCCCCATTTACAGGGATTAAATGAAAAACTGTTTTTT.